Each of the 24 T cell receptor beta chains below was sequenced from the same sample in a study of regulatory T cells in long-lasting Graves disease. To make TCR beta libraries, researchers used iRepertoire HTBI primers and Arm-PCR of CDR3 regions. One entry per CDR3 protein results from TCRdb running MiXCR on the multiplex PCR reads. The sample includes about 500,000 distinct CDR3 sequences, about 12% seen only once; the top ten take about 8.3%. As for time point: newly diagnosed GD, antithyroid drugs for less than 3 months. Construction of the TCR library relied on RNA isolated from PBMCs. This sample was shared with a second study, whose subject was T cells in Graves' hyperthyroidism and ophthalmopathy.

The sample consisted of peripheral blood mononuclear cells (PBMCs), taken at new diagnosis, from a patient treated with antithyroid drugs. The origin of the receptors is a woman aged 30 to 39 with Graves disease.

With respect to this clonotype: A much more abundant neighbour one base away suggests this may be a read error. The chain recombines TRBV7-3 with TRBJ2-7; D unclear. CDR3 length equals 15 residues. Germline CDR1 SGHTA, CDR2 FQGTGA. CDR3 sequence reads: CASSPQSGLFYEHYF. DNA of the CDR3: TGTGCCAGCAGCCCCCAATCCGGGCTATTTTACGAGCACTACTTC.

This clonotype was seen at least ten times. The rearrangement joins TRBV18 to TRBJ2-5; D is possibly TRBD2 (6 bases). Between the trimmed V and J ends, which lost 3 bases and 4 bases, there was a span of 9 bases. Germline loops: CDR1 KGHSH, CDR2 LQKENI. The CDR3 sequence is 13 residues long. The CDR3 loop is CASSPGTPETQYF. The CDR3 DNA reads TGTGCCAGCTCACCTGGGACTCCAGAGACCCAGTACTTC.

V and J are TRBV5-1 and TRBJ1-1; TRBD1 might be the D (6 bases). Germline-derived CDR1 and CDR2 are SGHRS and YFSETQ. Trimming pared 2 bases from V and 3 bases from J, leaving 11 bases between. CDR3 length: 14 residues. CDR3 region: CASSLQGMDTEAFF. The CDR3 bases are TGCGCCAGCAGCTTACAGGGCATGGACACTGAAGCTTTCTTT.

This clonotype was seen ten or more times. This chain links TRBV28 with TRBJ2-7; TRBD2 matches 7 bases. The germline CDR1 and CDR2 sequences are MDHEN and SYDVKM. The CDR3 runs to 15 residues. V dropped 8 bases and J dropped 2; count of bases not matched to a gene: 12. CDR3 in DNA: TGTGCCAGCTCTTTTAAGCGGGAAAGGACCTACGAGCAGTACTTC. Amino acids: CASSFKRERTYEQYF.

In DNA, the CDR3 is TGTGCCAGCAGCTTAGCCCGGGGGACAGGGGCCACAGATACGCAGTATTTT. Its protein product is CASSLARGTGATDTQYF. The rearrangement joins TRBV11-3 to TRBJ2-3; 10 bases match TRBD1. This CDR3 has 17 amino acids. The ends lost 1 base at V and 2 bases at J; junction bases unmatched: 6. Germline loops: CDR1 SGHNT, CDR2 YENEEA.

The genes are TRBV19 and TRBJ2-1; D uncertain. V lost 0 bases and J 4 bases, leaving 7 bases between the germline ends. The germline V gene has CDR1 LNHDA and CDR2 SQIVND (reference sequence). CDR3 size: 14 residues. The CDR3 region is CASSIDLEYNEQFF. As DNA, the CDR3 is TGTGCCAGTAGTATAGATTTAGAGTACAATGAGCAGTTCTTC.

This clonotype was counted at least ten times. V is TRBV6-2 or TRBV6-3 and J is TRBJ2-1; 9 bases are shared with TRBD1. V dropped 2 bases and J dropped 6; count of bases not matched to a gene: 11. The CDR3 runs to 17 residues. In germline, CDR1 is MNHEY, CDR2 SVGEGT. The CDR3 reads CASSYRTGEALSNEQFF. DNA of the CDR3: TGTGCCAGCAGTTACAGGACAGGGGAAGCCCTAAGCAATGAGCAGTTCTTC.

This clonotype was seen repeatedly, ten times or more. The chain combines TRBV7-9 with TRBJ1-1; D gene unclear. The CDR3 has 11 residues. V lost 1 base and J lost 11, with 8 bases in between. Germline CDR1 is SEHNR and CDR2 is FQNEAQ (reference sequence). The CDR3 loop is CASSLDWRAFF. CDR3 nucleotides: TGTGCCAGCAGCTTAGATTGGAGGGCTTTCTTT.

This clonotype was detected many times. The gene calls are TRBV10-3 and TRBJ1-1; D is undetermined. CDR1 ENHRY and CDR2 SYGVKD come from the germline V gene. The CDR3 loop spans 16 amino acids. Deletions cut 1 base from V and 3 bases from J, with 15 bases between. The CDR3 loop reads CAISELAEVGYTEAFF. The DNA for the CDR3 is TGTGCCATCAGTGAGTTGGCAGAGGTGGGGTACACTGAAGCTTTCTTT.

This clonotype was detected only once. V gene TRBV7-9 combines with J gene TRBJ2-1, with 7 bases fitting TRBD1. Germline loops: CDR1 SEHNR, CDR2 FQNEAQ (reference sequence). Trimming cost V 1 base and J 3 bases; bases outside gene matches: 6. This CDR3 comprises 16 residues. The CDR3: CASSLGQGIGYNEQFF. The CDR3 bases are TGTGCCAGCAGCTTAGGACAGGGAATAGGCTACAATGAGCAGTTCTTC.

The chain couples TRBV30 to TRBJ1-1; D remains unclear. The V end lost 5 bases, the J end lost 6 bases, and 16 bases lay between the germline ends. The germline CDR1 and CDR2 sequences are GTSNPN and SVGIG (reference sequence). The CDR3 loop spans 13 amino acids. The CDR3 nucleotides read TGTGCCTGGGGACCCCGAGTAGACGCTGAAGCTTTCTTT. Encoded protein: CAWGPRVDAEAFF.

The DNA for the CDR3 is TGTGCCAGCAGCCCTGTGAGCACAGATACGCAGTATTTT. Protein: CASSPVSTDTQYF. The V gene is TRBV6-2 or TRBV6-3, the J gene TRBJ2-3; unclear D gene. The germline V gene has CDR1 MNHEY and CDR2 SVGEGT. The CDR3 covers 13 residues. V was pared by 6 bases and J by 0 bases, with 7 bases between.

This clonotype was seen ten or more times. This sequence joins TRBV7-9 and TRBJ2-5; maybe TRBD1 (6 bases). Deletions cut 5 bases from V and 4 bases from J, with 11 bases between. Germline lookup yields CDR1 SEHNR and CDR2 FQNEAQ (reference sequence). The CDR3 is 13 amino acids. The chain's CDR3 is CASSRGQPETQYF. In DNA form, the CDR3 reads TGTGCCAGCAGCCGTGGACAGCCAGAGACCCAGTACTTC.

This clonotype was detected ten times or more. The chain recombines TRBV28 with TRBJ1-2; TRBD1 agrees at 7 bases. The CDR3 loop spans 15 amino acids. In germline, CDR1 is MDHEN, CDR2 SYDVKM. The V gene end was trimmed by 7 bases and the J gene end by 11 bases; junction bases not matched to a gene: 19. Here the CDR3 DNA reads TGTGCCAGCACCGCACCAGGGGGATCGGGACTTCGATACACCTTC. Its protein product is CASTAPGGSGLRYTF.

This clonotype showed up many times. The genes are TRBV10-3 and TRBJ2-2; D ambiguous. Trimming shortened V by 8 bases and J by 3 bases, and 7 bases separated the two germline ends. This CDR3 region has 12 residues. CDR1 is ENHRY and CDR2 is SYGVKD in the germline V gene. The CDR3 reads CAISPDTGELFF. In DNA form, the CDR3 reads TGTGCCATCTCTCCAGACACCGGGGAGCTGTTTTTT.

At least ten counts were recorded for this clonotype. The chain employs TRBV12-3 or TRBV12-4 and TRBJ2-5, with 9 bases matching TRBD2. This CDR3 contains 17 residues. J lost 2 bases, V lost 4 bases, and 11 bases had no gene match. CDR3 coding DNA: TGTGCCAGCAGTTCCCGGTGGCTAGCGGGATTTCAAGAGACCCAGTACTTC. It specifies CASSSRWLAGFQETQYF.

This clonotype was observed many times. The rearrangement uses TRBV29-1 and TRBJ1-4; weak D call: TRBD1 (5 bases). The V gene's germline CDR1 is SQVTM and CDR2 ANQGSEA. Trimming removed 0 bases from V and 10 bases from J, with 18 bases in between. This CDR3 contains 15 residues. The CDR3 coding sequence is TGCAGCGTTGAAGATCTGGACACGTCTTACAGAAAACTGTTTTTT. Protein product: CSVEDLDTSYRKLFF.

The sample holds many counts of this clonotype. This rearrangement joins TRBV7-3 to TRBJ2-1, with TRBD2 as a possible D gene (6 bases). The CDR3 extends over 18 amino acids. V lost 1 base and J lost 3, with 19 bases in between. Germline V gives CDR1 SGHTA, CDR2 FQGTGA. CDR3 loop: CASSLKVSEGEGYNEQFF. DNA for the CDR3: TGTGCCAGCAGCTTAAAAGTCTCGGAGGGAGAGGGCTACAATGAGCAGTTCTTC.

Only a few counts were recorded for this clonotype. The rearrangement links TRBV6-2 or TRBV6-3 to TRBJ1-1, with D hard to call. V shed 2 bases and J shed 5 bases, with 9 bases lying between them. This CDR3 region has 13 residues. Germline loops: CDR1 MNHEY, CDR2 SVGEGT. CDR3 nucleotides: TGTGCCAGCAGTTACGTGGCCGGGACTGAAGCTTTCTTT. It translates to CASSYVAGTEAFF.

This clonotype was seen many times. This chain uses TRBV30 with TRBJ1-4; possible D gene TRBD1, 5 bases. V shed 4 bases and J shed 7 bases, with 16 bases lying between them. This CDR3 contains 14 residues. CDR1 is GTSNPN, CDR2 SVGIG, per germline (reference sequence). The chain's CDR3 is CAWNARGRGEKLFF. The CDR3 nucleotides read TGTGCCTGGAATGCGCGGGGGAGAGGTGAAAAACTGTTTTTT.

On this clonotype itself: The junction departs from the called germline gene at one end, perhaps through a read error. This chain links TRBV18 with TRBJ1-5; D is possibly TRBD1 (5 bases). In germline, CDR1 is KGHSH, CDR2 LQKENI. The CDR3 consists of 15 residues. In DNA form, the CDR3 reads TGTGCCAGCCCACCACGGTTCCAGGGAGGTCAGCCCCAGCATTTT. Translated, it gives CASPPRFQGGQPQHF.

This clonotype was seen a few times. The chain is built from TRBV6-1 and TRBJ1-2; D possibly corresponds to TRBD1 (5 bases). The germline V gene has CDR1 MNHNS and CDR2 SASEGT. Between the trimmed V and J ends, which lost 2 bases and 6 bases, there was a span of 10 bases. This CDR3 region has 13 residues. CDR3 in amino acids: CASSESGIDGYTF. CDR3 DNA: TGTGCCAGCAGTGAATCAGGGATTGATGGCTACACCTTC.

Concerning this clonotype: A clone one base away is much larger, so this may be a read error. The rearrangement joins TRBV12-5 to TRBJ1-1; a weak D match, TRBD1 (6 bases). There are 15 residues in the CDR3. Germline CDR1 is LGHNT and CDR2 is FRNRAP. Trimming shortened V by 10 bases and J by 6 bases, and 24 bases separated the two germline ends. CDR3 sequence reads: CATSQGGLLWAEAFF. The CDR3 nucleotides are TGTGCTACCTCCCAAGGGGGGCTTTTATGGGCTGAAGCTTTCTTT.

With respect to this clonotype: In this CDR3 the conserved last residue, phenylalanine or tryptophan, is missing, so a read error is likely. The chain joins TRBV14 to TRBJ1-1, with TRBD1 as a possible D gene (6 bases). Trimming removed 8 bases from V and 1 base from J, with 14 bases in between. Germline V CDR1 and CDR2: SGHDN, FVKESK. This CDR3 is built from 14 residues. The CDR3 DNA is TGTGCCAGCCGGTCGAGGGGGGCGAACACTGAAGCTTTCCTT. Translating it yields CASRSRGANTEAFL.